These T cell receptor beta chains were read from a single sample in a study of cytomegalovirus exposure and HLA in healthy donors. Here immunoSEQ multiplex PCR was the method, and the copy in TCRdb shows in-frame clones only, minus some. This table has 74,000 or so clones, around 79% appearing once. Sequencing was done on a sample of PBMCs. These receptors were obtained from a male donor in good health and CMV-seropositive. The CDR3 runs from the conserved cysteine through the conserved F or W. The order of the fields is J gene, D gene, V gene, CDR3 protein. A D gene is named only where the DNA matches it firmly.

J gene: TRBJ2-6
D gene: -
V gene: TRBV6-5
CDR3 protein: CASSSTGSSGANVLTF

J gene: TRBJ1-2
D gene: -
V gene: TRBV5-6
CDR3 protein: CASSPPTGGGYTF

J gene: TRBJ2-7
D gene: TRBD2
V gene: TRBV6-1
CDR3 protein: CASKTGTSGSYEQYF

J gene: TRBJ1-1
D gene: -
V gene: TRBV19
CDR3 protein: CASSIGLVGTEAFF

J gene: TRBJ2-7
D gene: -
V gene: TRBV5-1
CDR3 protein: CASSSHYEQYF

J gene: TRBJ1-1
D gene: -
V gene: TRBV9
CDR3 protein: CASSVKGEIEAFF

J gene: TRBJ1-1
D gene: TRBD1
V gene: TRBV25-1
CDR3 protein: CASSADVQQGVNTEAFF

J gene: TRBJ2-5
D gene: TRBD2
V gene: TRBV19
CDR3 protein: CASSIIAGARGETQYF

J gene: TRBJ1-2
D gene: TRBD1
V gene: TRBV29-1
CDR3 protein: CSVQNRGGYTF

J gene: TRBJ2-7
D gene: TRBD2
V gene: TRBV19
CDR3 protein: CASSIGGRAFYEQYF

J gene: TRBJ2-1
D gene: TRBD2
V gene: TRBV7-2
CDR3 protein: CASSLKASGTTYNEQFF

J gene: TRBJ1-1
D gene: -
V gene: TRBV2
CDR3 protein: CASSARRTRGWNTEAFF

J gene: TRBJ1-5
D gene: -
V gene: TRBV27
CDR3 protein: CASSLSGANQPQHF

J gene: TRBJ2-7
D gene: TRBD2
V gene: TRBV27
CDR3 protein: CASSLGLAGGPRYEQYF

J gene: TRBJ2-2
D gene: TRBD2
V gene: TRBV7-2
CDR3 protein: CASSLRTSGTGELFF

J gene: TRBJ1-1
D gene: -
V gene: TRBV6-5
CDR3 protein: CASSRAALNTEAFF

J gene: TRBJ2-7
D gene: TRBD1
V gene: TRBV14
CDR3 protein: CASSHTSTGCEQYF

J gene: TRBJ1-1
D gene: -
V gene: TRBV28
CDR3 protein: CASSFPLGLFYGNTEAFF

J gene: TRBJ1-2
D gene: TRBD1
V gene: TRBV6-1
CDR3 protein: CASSPDRVVYGYTF

J gene: TRBJ2-2
D gene: TRBD1
V gene: TRBV5-4
CDR3 protein: CASSLGRPTRDRGGELFF

J gene: TRBJ1-1
D gene: -
V gene: TRBV14
CDR3 protein: CASSQDMGARVNTEAFF

J gene: TRBJ1-2
D gene: -
V gene: TRBV6-4
CDR3 protein: CASSDQGQGIGGYTF

J gene: TRBJ1-1
D gene: -
V gene: TRBV6-5
CDR3 protein: CASSTSLNTEAFF

J gene: TRBJ1-1
D gene: -
V gene: TRBV27
CDR3 protein: CASSLRAQRSTEAFF

J gene: TRBJ2-3
D gene: -
V gene: TRBV5-1
CDR3 protein: CASSLTSTDTQYF

J gene: TRBJ2-1
D gene: TRBD2
V gene: TRBV5-1
CDR3 protein: CASRAGASGNEQFF

J gene: TRBJ1-2
D gene: -
V gene: TRBV4-3
CDR3 protein: CASSQGRDMLGYGYTF

J gene: TRBJ2-7
D gene: TRBD1
V gene: TRBV7-9
CDR3 protein: CASSRQGQSAYEQYF

J gene: TRBJ1-2
D gene: TRBD1
V gene: TRBV6-6
CDR3 protein: CASSPGQGGLPF

J gene: TRBJ1-5
D gene: -
V gene: TRBV10-3
CDR3 protein: CAINAAGGDQPQHF

J gene: TRBJ2-7
D gene: TRBD1
V gene: TRBV29-1
CDR3 protein: CSARQGFLYEQYF

J gene: TRBJ1-6
D gene: -
V gene: TRBV6-5
CDR3 protein: CASSYGGMDRSPLHF

J gene: -
D gene: TRBD2
V gene: TRBV5-4
CDR3 protein: CASRAGLDFYEQYF

J gene: TRBJ1-5
D gene: -
V gene: TRBV30
CDR3 protein: CAWSVSFSNQPQHF

J gene: TRBJ2-5
D gene: -
V gene: TRBV13
CDR3 protein: CASSFSGETQYF

J gene: TRBJ2-7
D gene: -
V gene: TRBV6-1
CDR3 protein: CASRTDTLLSYEQYF

J gene: TRBJ2-7
D gene: TRBD2
V gene: TRBV4-1
CDR3 protein: CASSQDPRTSDEQYF

J gene: TRBJ1-2
D gene: TRBD1
V gene: TRBV6-5
CDR3 protein: CASSRDRESNYGYTF

J gene: TRBJ2-7
D gene: -
V gene: TRBV21-1
CDR3 protein: CASSKDRGGARTYEQYF

J gene: TRBJ2-7
D gene: -
V gene: TRBV5-4
CDR3 protein: CASSWGRGPYEQYF

J gene: TRBJ2-7
D gene: -
V gene: TRBV11-2
CDR3 protein: CASSLNYEQYF